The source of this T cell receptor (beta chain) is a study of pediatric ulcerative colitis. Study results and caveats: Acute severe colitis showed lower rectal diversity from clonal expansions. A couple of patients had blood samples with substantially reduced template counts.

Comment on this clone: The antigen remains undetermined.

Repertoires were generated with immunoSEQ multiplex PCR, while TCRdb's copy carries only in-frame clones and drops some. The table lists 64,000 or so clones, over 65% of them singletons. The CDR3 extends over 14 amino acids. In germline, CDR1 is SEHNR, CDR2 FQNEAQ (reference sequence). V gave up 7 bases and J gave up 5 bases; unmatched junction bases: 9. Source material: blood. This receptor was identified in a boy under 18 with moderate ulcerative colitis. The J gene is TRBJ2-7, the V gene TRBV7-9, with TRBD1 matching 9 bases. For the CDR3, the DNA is TGTGCCAGCATATCCCGGGACAGGGACCACGAGCAGTACTTC. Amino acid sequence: CASISRDRDHEQYF.